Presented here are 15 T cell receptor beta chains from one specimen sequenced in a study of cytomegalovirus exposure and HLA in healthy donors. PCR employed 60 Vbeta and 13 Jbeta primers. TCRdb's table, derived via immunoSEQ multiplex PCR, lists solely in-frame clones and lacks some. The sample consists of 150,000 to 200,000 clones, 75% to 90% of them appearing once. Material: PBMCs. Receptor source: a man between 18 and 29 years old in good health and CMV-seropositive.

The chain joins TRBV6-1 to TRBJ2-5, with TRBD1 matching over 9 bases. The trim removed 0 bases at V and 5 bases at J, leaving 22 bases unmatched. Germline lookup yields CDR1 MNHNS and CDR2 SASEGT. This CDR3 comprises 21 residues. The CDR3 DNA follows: TGTGCCAGCAGTGAAGCGATCGGGGGACAGGGAATTTTGGTATCTGAGGAGACCCAGTACTTC. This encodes CASSEAIGGQGILVSEETQYF.

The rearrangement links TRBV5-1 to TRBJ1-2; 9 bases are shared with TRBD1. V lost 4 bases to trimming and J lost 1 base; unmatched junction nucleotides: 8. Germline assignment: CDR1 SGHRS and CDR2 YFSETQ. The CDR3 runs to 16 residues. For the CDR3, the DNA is TGCGCCAGCAGCGAGGGGACAGGGTACGATAACTATGGCTACACCTTC. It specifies CASSEGTGYDNYGYTF.

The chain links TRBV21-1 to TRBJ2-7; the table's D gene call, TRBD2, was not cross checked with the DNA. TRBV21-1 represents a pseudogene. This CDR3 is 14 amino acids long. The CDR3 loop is CASSKGLEGYEQYF. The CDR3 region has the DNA TGTGCCAGCAGCAAAGGGCTGGAGGGATACGAGCAGTACTTC.

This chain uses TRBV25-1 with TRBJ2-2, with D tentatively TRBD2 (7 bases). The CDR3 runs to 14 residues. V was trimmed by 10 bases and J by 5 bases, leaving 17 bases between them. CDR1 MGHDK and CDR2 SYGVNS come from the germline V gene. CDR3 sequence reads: CATTDRGATGELFF. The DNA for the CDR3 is TGTGCCACCACAGACCGGGGGGCAACCGGGGAGCTGTTTTTT.

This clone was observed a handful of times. CDR3 sequence reads: CASSHRQLVNTEAFF. CDR3 in DNA: TGTGCCAGCAGCCATCGACAGCTAGTTAACACTGAAGCTTTCTTT. The rearrangement joins TRBV5-6 to TRBJ1-1; D possibly corresponds to TRBD1 (5 bases). The CDR3 totals 15 residues. Germline V gene data show CDR1 as SGHDT and CDR2 as YYEEEE. V was cut by 4 bases and J by 2 bases, with 15 bases left in between.

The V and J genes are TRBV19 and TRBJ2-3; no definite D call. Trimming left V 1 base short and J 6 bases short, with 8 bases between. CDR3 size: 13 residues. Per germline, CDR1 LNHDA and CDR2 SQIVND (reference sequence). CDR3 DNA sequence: TGTGCCAGTAGTATAGGACGCGGCGATACGCAGTATTTT. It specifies CASSIGRGDTQYF.

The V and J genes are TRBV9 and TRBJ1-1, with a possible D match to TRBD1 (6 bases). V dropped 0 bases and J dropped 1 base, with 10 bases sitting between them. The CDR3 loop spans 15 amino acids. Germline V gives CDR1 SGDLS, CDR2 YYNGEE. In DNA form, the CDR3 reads TGTGCCAGCAGCGTAGGGGACATGGGGAACACTGAAGCTTTCTTT. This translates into CASSVGDMGNTEAFF.

The CDR3, as DNA: TGTGCCAGTAGTCCGGGGAGGGGAAAGAGCGATTCACCCCTCCACTTT. Amino acids: CASSPGRGKSDSPLHF. This sequence joins TRBV19 and TRBJ1-6; a possible D gene is TRBD1 (5 bases). Between the trimmed V and J ends, which lost 5 bases and 8 bases, there was a span of 19 bases. CDR3 length equals 16 residues. CDR1 is LNHDA and CDR2 is SQIVND in the germline V gene (reference sequence).

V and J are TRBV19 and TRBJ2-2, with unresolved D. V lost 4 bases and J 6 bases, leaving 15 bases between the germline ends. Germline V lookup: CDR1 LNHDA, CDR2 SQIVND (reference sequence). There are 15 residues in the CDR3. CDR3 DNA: TGTGCCAGTAGTAGGGCAGTCTTTGGTGCCGGGGAGCTGTTTTTT. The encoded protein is CASSRAVFGAGELFF.

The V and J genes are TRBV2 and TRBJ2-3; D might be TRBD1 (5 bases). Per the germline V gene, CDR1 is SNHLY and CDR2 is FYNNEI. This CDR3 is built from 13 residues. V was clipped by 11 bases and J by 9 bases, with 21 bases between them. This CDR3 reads CAGKQGFKMTQYF. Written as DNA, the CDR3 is TGTGCCGGAAAGCAGGGATTCAAGATGACGCAGTATTTT.

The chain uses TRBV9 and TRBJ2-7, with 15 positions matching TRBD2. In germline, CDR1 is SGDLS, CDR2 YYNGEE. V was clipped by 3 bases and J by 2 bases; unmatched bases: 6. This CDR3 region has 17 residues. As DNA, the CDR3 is TGTGCCAGCAGCGCCGGACTAGCGGGGGGGAGGGCCTACGAGCAGTACTTC. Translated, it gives CASSAGLAGGRAYEQYF.

CDR3 protein: CASSSLAGVGELFF. Written as DNA, the CDR3 is TGTGCCAGCAGTTCTCTAGCGGGGGTTGGGGAGCTGTTTTTT. The chain carries TRBV27 and TRBJ2-2; the match to TRBD2 covers 10 bases. The CDR3 is 14 amino acids. Germline trimming cut 4 bases from V and 8 bases from J; bases unmatched to any gene: 4. Per the germline V gene, CDR1 is MNHEY and CDR2 is SMNVEV (reference sequence).

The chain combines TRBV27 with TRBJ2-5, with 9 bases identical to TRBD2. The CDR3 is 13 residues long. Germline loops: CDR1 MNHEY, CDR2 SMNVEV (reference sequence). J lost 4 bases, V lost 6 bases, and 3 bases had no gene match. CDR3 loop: CASRQTSGETQYF. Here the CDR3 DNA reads TGTGCCAGCAGGCAGACTAGCGGAGAGACCCAGTACTTC.

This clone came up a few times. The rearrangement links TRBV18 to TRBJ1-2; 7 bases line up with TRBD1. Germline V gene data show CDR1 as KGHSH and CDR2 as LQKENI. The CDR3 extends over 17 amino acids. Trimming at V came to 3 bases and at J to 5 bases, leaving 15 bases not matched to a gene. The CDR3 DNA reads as TGTGCCAGCTCACCCCTCCCCTCCGACCTCAGGGGGTATGGCTACACCTTC. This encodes CASSPLPSDLRGYGYTF.

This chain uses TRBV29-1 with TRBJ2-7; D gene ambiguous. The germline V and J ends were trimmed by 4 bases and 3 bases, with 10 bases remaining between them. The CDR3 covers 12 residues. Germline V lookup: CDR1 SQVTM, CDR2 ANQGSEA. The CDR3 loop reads CSVGHNIYEQYF. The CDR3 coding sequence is TGCAGCGTTGGACACAACATCTACGAGCAGTACTTC.